One and the same sample provided the 8 T cell receptor beta chains below, sequenced in a study of T cell responses to AZD1222 COVID-19 vaccine. The repertoire was sequenced with immunoSEQ multiplex PCR; TCRdb's copy has only in-frame clones and lacks some. In the table there are tens of thousands of clones, roughly 87% of which are singletons. Sequencing was performed on peripheral blood, taken 28 days after the second AZD1222 dose. These receptors all stem from an adult who received the AZD1222 COVID-19 vaccine.

Only one count was recorded for this clone. CDR3 sequence: CASSSDSSYNSPLHF. CDR3 nucleotide sequence: TGTGCCAGCAGCTCCGACAGCTCCTATAATTCACCCCTCCACTTT. The chain couples TRBV7-9 to TRBJ1-6; TRBD1 might be the D (5 bases). Germline CDR1 SEHNR, CDR2 FQNEAQ (reference sequence). V shed 4 bases and J shed 0 bases, with 7 bases lying between them. The length of the CDR3 is 15 residues.

This clone was recorded only once. This chain joins TRBV27 and TRBJ2-7, with no clear D. The CDR3 has 9 amino acids. Germline lookup yields CDR1 MNHEY and CDR2 SMNVEV (reference sequence). In DNA, the CDR3 is TGTGCCAGCAGTCTCCCAGTAAACGTC. Amino acids: CASSLPVNV.

This chain uses TRBV6-5 with TRBJ1-1; D possibly corresponds to TRBD1 (6 bases). Germline lookup yields CDR1 MNHEY and CDR2 SVGAGI. CDR3 size: 15 residues. V lost 2 bases and J lost 1, with 11 bases in between. The CDR3 reads CASSYQGSSNTEAFF. As DNA, the CDR3 is TGTGCCAGCAGTTACCAGGGGTCTTCGAACACTGAAGCTTTCTTT.

This clone has only one observation. The CDR3 coding sequence is TGTGCCAGCAGCGTAGGGGGTGGACAGGCACCCCGGGCCCAGTACTTC. This encodes CASSVGGGQAPRAQYF. The rearrangement links TRBV9 to TRBJ2-5; 7 bases fit TRBD1. Germline V CDR1 and CDR2: SGDLS, YYNGEE. This CDR3 comprises 16 residues. The V gene end was trimmed by 0 bases and the J gene end by 9 bases; junction bases not matched to a gene: 14.

The rearrangement links TRBV11-2 to TRBJ2-7; D may correspond to TRBD1 or TRBD2 (5 bases each). Germline V gene lookup returns CDR1 SGHAT and CDR2 FQNNGV. V lost 3 bases and J lost 2, with 14 bases in between. The CDR3 runs to 15 residues. CDR3 protein: CASSFSWDGAYEQYV. CDR3 in DNA: TGTGCCAGCAGCTTCAGTTGGGACGGAGCCTACGAGCAGTACGTC.

The V gene is TRBV5-1, the J gene TRBJ1-1, with TRBD1 matching over 7 bases. Per germline, CDR1 SGHRS and CDR2 YFSETQ. This CDR3 has 14 residues. Unmatched junction bases numbered 6, after V lost 3 bases and J lost 4 bases. The CDR3 is CASSSRQGITEAFF. CDR3 in DNA: TGCGCCAGCAGCTCTAGACAGGGAATCACTGAAGCTTTCTTT.

The CDR3 DNA sequence: TGTGCCAGCACCAAGGACAGCCCTAGCAATCAGCCCCAGCATTTT. It specifies CASTKDSPSNQPQHF. This chain connects TRBV2 to TRBJ1-5, with D possibly matching TRBD1 (6 bases). The germline gives CDR1 SNHLY, CDR2 FYNNEI. This CDR3 is 15 amino acids long. V was cut by 7 bases and J by 0 bases, with 13 bases left in between.

V and J are TRBV30 and TRBJ1-3; no firm D call. Germline CDR1 GTSNPN, CDR2 SVGIG (reference sequence). With 3 bases removed from V and 4 bases from J, the gap between germline ends came to 10 bases. The CDR3 totals 13 residues. Here the CDR3 DNA reads TGTGCCTGGAGGCCGGACGTCGGAAACACCATATATTTT. This translates into CAWRPDVGNTIYF.